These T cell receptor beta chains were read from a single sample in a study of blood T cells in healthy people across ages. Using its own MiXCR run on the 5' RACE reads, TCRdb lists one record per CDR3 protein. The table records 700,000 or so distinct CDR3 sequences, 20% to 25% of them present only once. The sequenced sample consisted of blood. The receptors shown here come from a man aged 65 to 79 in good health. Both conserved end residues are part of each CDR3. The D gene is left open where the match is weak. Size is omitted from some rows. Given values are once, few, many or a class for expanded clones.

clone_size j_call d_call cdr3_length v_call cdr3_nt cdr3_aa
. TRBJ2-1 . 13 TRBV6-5 TGTGCCAGCAACCTCGGACCATACAATGAGCAGTTCTTC CASNLGPYNEQFF
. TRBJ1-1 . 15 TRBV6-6 TGTGCCAGCAGCTCAACTGGGGATCCGAACACTGAAGCTTTCTTT CASSSTGDPNTEAFF
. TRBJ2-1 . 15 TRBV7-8 TGTGCCAGCAGCTTAGCGGGCGGCCCCGGAGGGGAGCAGTTCTTC CASSLAGGPGGEQFF
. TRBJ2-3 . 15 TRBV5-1 TGCGCCGGCTCAAATCCAGGGGTGGTCACAGATACGCAGTATTTT CAGSNPGVVTDTQYF
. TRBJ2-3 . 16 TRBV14 TGTGCCAGCAGCCGACCCAGGGCAGGGGGCACAGATACGCAGTATTTT CASSRPRAGGTDTQYF
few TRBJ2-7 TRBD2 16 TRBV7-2 TGTGCCAGCAGCTTAGCTCCCGGGACTAGGATCTACGAGCAGTACTTC CASSLAPGTRIYEQYF
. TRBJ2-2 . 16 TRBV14 TGTGCCAGCAGCCAAGTTCCAGCCGCGAACACCGGGGAGCTGTTTTTT CASSQVPAANTGELFF
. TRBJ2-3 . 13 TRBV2 TGTGCCAGCAGTGGACAGTTCGCAGATACGCAGTATTTT CASSGQFADTQYF
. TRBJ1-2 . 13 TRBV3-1 TGTGCCAGCAGCCGGGCAGGGAACTATGGCTACACCTTC CASSRAGNYGYTF
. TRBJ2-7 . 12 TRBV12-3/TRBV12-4 TGTGCCAGCAGTTCTGGCGCGTGCGAGCAGTACTTC CASSSGACEQYF
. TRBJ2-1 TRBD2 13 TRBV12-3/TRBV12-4 TGTGCCAGCAGTTCCAAAGCGGGGGTTGAGCAGTTCTTC CASSSKAGVEQFF
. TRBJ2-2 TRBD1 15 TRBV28 TGTGCCAGCAAATGGGACAGGGGGGTCACCGGGGAGCTGTTTTTT CASKWDRGVTGELFF
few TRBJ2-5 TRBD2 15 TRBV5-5 TGTGCCAGCGGGACCGTAGCGGGAGTTGGGGAGACCCAGTACTTC CASGTVAGVGETQYF
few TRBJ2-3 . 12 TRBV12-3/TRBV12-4 TGTGCCAGCAGTGTGACGGCAGATACGCAGTATTTT CASSVTADTQYF
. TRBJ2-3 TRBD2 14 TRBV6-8 TGTGCCAGCAGGAAAGCGGGAGGGTTAGATACGCAGTATTTT CASRKAGGLDTQYF
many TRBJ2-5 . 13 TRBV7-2 TGTGCCAGCAGCTTGGTCAGGGAAGAGACCCAGTACTTC CASSLVREETQYF
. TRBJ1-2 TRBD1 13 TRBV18 TGTGCCAGCTCGCGAGGACAGGGGACCGGCTACACCTTC CASSRGQGTGYTF
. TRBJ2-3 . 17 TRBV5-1 TGCGCCAGCAGCTTTGCCGTCCAAGTTAGGGCGACAGATACGCAGTATTTT CASSFAVQVRATDTQYF
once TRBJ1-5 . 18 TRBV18 TGTGCCAGCTCAACAACTCGGACCGATGCCTATAGCAAACAGCCCCAACATTTT CASSTTRTDAYSKQPQHF
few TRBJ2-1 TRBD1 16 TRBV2 TGTGCCAGCAGATTCTCCGGGACAGCGACCTACAATGAGCAGTTCTTC CASRFSGTATYNEQFF
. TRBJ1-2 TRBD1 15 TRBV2 TGTGCCAAAAACAGGGGCGATTTCGTGGTCAATGGCTACACCTTC CAKNRGDFVVNGYTF
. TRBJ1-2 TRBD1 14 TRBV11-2 TGTGCCAGCAGCTTAACGGGACAGGGTTCCGGCTACACCTTC CASSLTGQGSGYTF
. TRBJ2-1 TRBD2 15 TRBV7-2 TGTGCCAGCAGCTTAAGGACTAGCGGGGCGGGCGAGCAGTTCTTC CASSLRTSGAGEQFF
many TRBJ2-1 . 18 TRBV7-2 TGTGCCAGCAGCTTAAAATCTACCACCCCAGACTTTTACAATGAGCAGTTCTTC CASSLKSTTPDFYNEQFF
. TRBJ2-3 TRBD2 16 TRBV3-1 TGTGCCAGCAGCCAAGCCCTAGCGGAGGGCACAGATACGCAGTATTTT CASSQALAEGTDTQYF